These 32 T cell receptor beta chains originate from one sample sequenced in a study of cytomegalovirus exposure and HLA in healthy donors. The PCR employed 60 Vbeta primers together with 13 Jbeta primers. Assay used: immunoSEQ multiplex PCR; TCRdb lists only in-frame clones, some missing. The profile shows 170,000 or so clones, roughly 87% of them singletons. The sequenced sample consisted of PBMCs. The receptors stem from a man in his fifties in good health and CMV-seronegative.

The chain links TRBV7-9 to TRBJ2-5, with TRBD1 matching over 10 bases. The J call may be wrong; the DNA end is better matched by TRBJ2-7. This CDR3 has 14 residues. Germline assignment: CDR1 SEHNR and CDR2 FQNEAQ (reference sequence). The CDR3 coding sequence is TGTGCCAGCAGCCGACAGGGGGCGATCAACGAGCAGTACTTC. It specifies CASSRQGAINEQYF.

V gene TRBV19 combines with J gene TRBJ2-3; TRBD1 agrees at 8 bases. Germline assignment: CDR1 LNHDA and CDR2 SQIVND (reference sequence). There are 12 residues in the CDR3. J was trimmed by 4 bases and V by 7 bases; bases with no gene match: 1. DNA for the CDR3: TGTGCCAGTACACAGGGGGCAGATACGCAGTATTTT. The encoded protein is CASTQGADTQYF.

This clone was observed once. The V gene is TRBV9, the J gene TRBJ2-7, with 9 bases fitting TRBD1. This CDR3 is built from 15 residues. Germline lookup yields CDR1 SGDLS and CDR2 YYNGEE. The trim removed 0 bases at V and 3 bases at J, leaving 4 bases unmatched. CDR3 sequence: CASSVVLGQGYEQYF. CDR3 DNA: TGTGCCAGCAGCGTAGTATTGGGACAGGGCTACGAGCAGTACTTC.

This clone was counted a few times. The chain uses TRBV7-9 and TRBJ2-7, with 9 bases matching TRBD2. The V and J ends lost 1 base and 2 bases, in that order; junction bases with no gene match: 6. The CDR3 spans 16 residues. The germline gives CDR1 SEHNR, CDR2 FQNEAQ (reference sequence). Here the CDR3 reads CASSLDRTSAAYEQYF. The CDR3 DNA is TGTGCCAGCAGCTTAGATAGGACTAGCGCCGCCTACGAGCAGTACTTC.

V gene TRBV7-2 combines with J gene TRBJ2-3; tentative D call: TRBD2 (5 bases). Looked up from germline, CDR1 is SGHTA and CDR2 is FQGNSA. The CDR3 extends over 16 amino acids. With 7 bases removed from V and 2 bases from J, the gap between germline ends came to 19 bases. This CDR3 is CASNLDVAPPTDTQYF. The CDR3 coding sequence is TGTGCCAGCAACCTCGACGTAGCGCCCCCCACAGATACGCAGTATTTT.

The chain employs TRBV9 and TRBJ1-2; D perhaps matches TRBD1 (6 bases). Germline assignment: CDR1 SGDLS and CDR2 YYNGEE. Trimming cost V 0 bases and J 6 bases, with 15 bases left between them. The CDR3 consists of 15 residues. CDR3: CASSVAGGAKDGYTF. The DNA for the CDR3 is TGTGCCAGCAGCGTAGCTGGGGGGGCAAAGGATGGCTACACCTTC.

This CDR3 is CASRPPGQGYEQYF. In DNA, the CDR3 is TGTGCCAGCAGGCCCCCGGGACAGGGCTACGAGCAGTACTTC. The V and J genes are TRBV6-5 and TRBJ2-7, with 9 bases aligning to TRBD1. This CDR3 region has 14 residues. The germline V gene has CDR1 MNHEY and CDR2 SVGAGI. V was clipped by 6 bases and J by 3 bases; unmatched bases: 6.

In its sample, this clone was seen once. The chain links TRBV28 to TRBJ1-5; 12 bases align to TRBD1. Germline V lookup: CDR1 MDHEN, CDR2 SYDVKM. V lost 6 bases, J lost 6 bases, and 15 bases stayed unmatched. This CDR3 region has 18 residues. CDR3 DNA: TGTGCCAGCAGGGGGGGGGAGGGACAGGGGGCGATTGTTCAGCCCCAGCATTTT. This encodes CASRGGEGQGAIVQPQHF. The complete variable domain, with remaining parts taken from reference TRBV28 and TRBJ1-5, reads DVKVTQSSRYLVKRTGEKVFLECVQDMDHENMFWYRQDPGLGLRLIYFSYDVKMKEKGDIPEGYSVSREKKERFSLILESASTNQTSMYLCASRGGEGQGAIVQPQHFGDGTRLSIL.

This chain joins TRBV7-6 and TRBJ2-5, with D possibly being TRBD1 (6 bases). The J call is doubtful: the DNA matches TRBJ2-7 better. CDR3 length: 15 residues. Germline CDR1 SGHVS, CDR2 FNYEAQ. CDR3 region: CASSLGGGGWDEQYF. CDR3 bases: TGTGCCAGCAGCTTAGGGGGTGGGGGCTGGGACGAGCAGTACTTC.

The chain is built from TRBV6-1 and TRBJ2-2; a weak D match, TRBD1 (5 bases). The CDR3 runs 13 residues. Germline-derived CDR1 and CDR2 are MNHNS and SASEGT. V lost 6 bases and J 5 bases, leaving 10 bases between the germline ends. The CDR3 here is CASRVGVTGELFF. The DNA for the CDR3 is TGTGCCAGCAGAGTAGGGGTTACCGGGGAGCTGTTTTTT.

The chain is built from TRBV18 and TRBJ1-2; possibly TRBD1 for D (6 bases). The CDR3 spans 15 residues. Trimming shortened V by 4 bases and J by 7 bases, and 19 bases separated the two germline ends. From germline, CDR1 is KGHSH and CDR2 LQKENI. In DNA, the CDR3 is TGTGCCAGCTCACTCCGGACAGACCCCTCGGGTGGCTACACCTTC. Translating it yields CASSLRTDPSGGYTF.

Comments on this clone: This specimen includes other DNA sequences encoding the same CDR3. DNA for the CDR3: TGTGCCAGCAGCCAAATTGGGACAGGGGGTATAGAGACCCAGTACTTC. This gives the protein CASSQIGTGGIETQYF. The chain recombines TRBV7-8 with TRBJ2-5, with 11 bases matching TRBD1. There are 16 residues in the CDR3. Trimming took 5 bases from V and 4 from J; bases not matched to a gene: 9. The V gene's germline CDR1 is SGHVS and CDR2 FQNEAQ.

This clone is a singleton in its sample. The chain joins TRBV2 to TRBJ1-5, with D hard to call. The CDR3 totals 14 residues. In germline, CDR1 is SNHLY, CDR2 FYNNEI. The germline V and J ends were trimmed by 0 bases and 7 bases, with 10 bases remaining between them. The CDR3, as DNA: TGTGCCAGCAGTGAAGCGCGGGTTTACCAGCCCCAGCATTTT. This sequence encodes CASSEARVYQPQHF.

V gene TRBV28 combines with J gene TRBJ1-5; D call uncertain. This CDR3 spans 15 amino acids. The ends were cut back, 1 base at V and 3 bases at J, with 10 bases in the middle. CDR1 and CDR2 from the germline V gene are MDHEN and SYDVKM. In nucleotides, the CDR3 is TGTGCCAGCAGTTTATTAAGAGGGATCAATCAGCCCCAGCATTTT. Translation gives CASSLLRGINQPQHF.

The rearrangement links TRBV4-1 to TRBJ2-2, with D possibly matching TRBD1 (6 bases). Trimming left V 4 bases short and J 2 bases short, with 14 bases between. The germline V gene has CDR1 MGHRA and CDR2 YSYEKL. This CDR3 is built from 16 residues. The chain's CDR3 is CASSPTDRQNTGELFF. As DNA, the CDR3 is TGCGCCAGCAGCCCTACCGACAGGCAAAACACCGGGGAGCTGTTTTTT.

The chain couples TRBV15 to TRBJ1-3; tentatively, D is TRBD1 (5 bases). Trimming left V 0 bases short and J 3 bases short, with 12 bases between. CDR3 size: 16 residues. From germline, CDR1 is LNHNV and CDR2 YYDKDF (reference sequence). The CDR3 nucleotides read TGTGCCACCAGCAGAGATCCGCAGGGTGTTGGAAACACCATATATTTT. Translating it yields CATSRDPQGVGNTIYF. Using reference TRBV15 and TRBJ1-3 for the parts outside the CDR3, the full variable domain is DAMVIQNPRYQVTQFGKPVTLSCSQTLNHNVMYWYQQKSSQAPKLLFHYYDKDFNNEADTPDNFQSRRPNTSFCFLDIRSPGLGDTAMYLCATSRDPQGVGNTIYFGEGSWLTVV.

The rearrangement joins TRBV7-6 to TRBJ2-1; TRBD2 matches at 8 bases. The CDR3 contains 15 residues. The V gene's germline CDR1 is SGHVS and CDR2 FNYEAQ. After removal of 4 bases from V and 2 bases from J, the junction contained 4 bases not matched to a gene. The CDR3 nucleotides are TGTGCCAGCAGCTCGAAAGCGGGGGCCTACAATGAGCAGTTCTTC. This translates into CASSSKAGAYNEQFF.

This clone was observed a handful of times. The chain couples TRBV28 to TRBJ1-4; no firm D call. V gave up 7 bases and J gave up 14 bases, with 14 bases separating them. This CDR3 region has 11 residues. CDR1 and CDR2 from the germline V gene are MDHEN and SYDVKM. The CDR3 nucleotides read TGTGCCAGCACCGACGCCCGGAGGCTGTTTTTT. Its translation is CASTDARRLFF.

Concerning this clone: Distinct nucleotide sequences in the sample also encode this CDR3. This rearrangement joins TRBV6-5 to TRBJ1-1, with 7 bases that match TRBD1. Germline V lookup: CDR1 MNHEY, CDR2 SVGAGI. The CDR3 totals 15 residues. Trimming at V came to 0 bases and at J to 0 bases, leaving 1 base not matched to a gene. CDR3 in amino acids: CASSYSGTVNTEAFF. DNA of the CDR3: TGTGCCAGCAGTTACTCTGGGACAGTGAACACTGAAGCTTTCTTT.

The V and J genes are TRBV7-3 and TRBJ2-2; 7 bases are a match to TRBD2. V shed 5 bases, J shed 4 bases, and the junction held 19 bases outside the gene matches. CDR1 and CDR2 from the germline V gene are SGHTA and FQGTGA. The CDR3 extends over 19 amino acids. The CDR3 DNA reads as TGTGCCAGCAGCGTACAAAGAGCGGGGCCAACCGGAAGCACCGGGGAGCTGTTTTTT. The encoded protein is CASSVQRAGPTGSTGELFF.

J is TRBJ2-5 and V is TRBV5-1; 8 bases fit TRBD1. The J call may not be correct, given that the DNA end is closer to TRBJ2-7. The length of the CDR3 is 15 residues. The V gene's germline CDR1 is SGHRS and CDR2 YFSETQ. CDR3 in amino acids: CASSLDRGISYEQYF. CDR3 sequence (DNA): TGCGCCAGCAGCCTCGACAGGGGCATTTCCTACGAGCAGTACTTC.

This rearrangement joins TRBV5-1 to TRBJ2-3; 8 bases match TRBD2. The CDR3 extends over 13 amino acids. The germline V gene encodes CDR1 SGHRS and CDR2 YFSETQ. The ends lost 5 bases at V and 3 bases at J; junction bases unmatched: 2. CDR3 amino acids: CASRTSETDTQYF. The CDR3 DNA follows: TGCGCCAGCAGGACTAGCGAGACAGATACGCAGTATTTT.

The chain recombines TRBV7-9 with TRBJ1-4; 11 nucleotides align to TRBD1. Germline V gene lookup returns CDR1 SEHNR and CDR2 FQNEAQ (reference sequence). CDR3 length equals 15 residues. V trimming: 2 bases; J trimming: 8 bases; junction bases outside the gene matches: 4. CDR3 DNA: TGTGCCAGCAGCTTACCCGGGACAGGGGGAGAAAAACTGTTTTTT. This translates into CASSLPGTGGEKLFF.

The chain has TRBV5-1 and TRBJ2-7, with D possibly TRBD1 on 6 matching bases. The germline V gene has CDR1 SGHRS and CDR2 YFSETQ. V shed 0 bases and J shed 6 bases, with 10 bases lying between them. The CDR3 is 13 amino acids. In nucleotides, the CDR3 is TGCGCCAGCAGCTTGGACAGGGCGGCCGAGCAGTACTTC. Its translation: CASSLDRAAEQYF.

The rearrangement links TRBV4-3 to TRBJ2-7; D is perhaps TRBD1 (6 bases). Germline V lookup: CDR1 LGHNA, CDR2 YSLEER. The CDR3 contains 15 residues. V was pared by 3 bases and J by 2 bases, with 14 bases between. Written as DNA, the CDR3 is TGCGCCAGCAGCCACGAGGACAGTAGTCCCTACGAGCAGTACTTC. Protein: CASSHEDSSPYEQYF.

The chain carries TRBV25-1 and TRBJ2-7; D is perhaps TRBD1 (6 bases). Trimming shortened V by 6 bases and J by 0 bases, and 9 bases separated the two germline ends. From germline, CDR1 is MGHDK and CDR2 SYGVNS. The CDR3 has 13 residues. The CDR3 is CASSQGLSYEQYF. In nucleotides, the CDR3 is TGTGCCAGCAGCCAGGGGCTCTCCTACGAGCAGTACTTC.

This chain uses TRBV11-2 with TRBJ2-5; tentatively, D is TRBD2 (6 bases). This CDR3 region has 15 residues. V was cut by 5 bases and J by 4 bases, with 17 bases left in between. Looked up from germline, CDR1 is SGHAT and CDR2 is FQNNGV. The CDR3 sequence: CASSLRTTPVETQYF. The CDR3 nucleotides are TGTGCCAGCAGCCTTAGGACTACCCCAGTAGAGACCCAGTACTTC.

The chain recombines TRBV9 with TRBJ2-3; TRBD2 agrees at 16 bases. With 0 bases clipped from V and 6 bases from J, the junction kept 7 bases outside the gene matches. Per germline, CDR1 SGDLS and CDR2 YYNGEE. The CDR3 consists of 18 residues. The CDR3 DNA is TGTGCCAGCAGCGTAGACTCGGGACTAGCGGGGGGGGTGGATACGCAGTATTTT. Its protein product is CASSVDSGLAGGVDTQYF.

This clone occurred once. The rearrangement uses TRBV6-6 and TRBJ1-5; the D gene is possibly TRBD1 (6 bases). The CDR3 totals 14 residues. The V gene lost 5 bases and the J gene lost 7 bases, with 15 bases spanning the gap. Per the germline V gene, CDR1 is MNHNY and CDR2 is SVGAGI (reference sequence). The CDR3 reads CASSTRGGGQPQHF. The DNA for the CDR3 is TGTGCCAGCAGTACACGAGGGGGTGGGCAGCCCCAGCATTTT.

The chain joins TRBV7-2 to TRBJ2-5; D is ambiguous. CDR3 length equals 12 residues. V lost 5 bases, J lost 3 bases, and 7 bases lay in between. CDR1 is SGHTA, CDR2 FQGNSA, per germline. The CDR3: CASSRQEETQYF. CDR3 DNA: TGTGCCAGCAGCCGTCAGGAAGAGACCCAGTACTTC.

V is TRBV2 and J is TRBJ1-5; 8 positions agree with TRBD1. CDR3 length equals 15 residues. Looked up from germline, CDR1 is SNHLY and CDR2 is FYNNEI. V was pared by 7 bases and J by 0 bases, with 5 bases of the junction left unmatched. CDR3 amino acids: CASTRDRNSNQPQHF. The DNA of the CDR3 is TGTGCCAGCACCCGGGACAGGAATAGCAATCAGCCCCAGCATTTT.

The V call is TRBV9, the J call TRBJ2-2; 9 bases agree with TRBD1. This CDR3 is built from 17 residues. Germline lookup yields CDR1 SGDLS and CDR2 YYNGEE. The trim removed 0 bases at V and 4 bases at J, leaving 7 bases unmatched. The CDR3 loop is CASSVDPGQGGTGELFF. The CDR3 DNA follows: TGTGCCAGCAGCGTAGACCCGGGACAGGGAGGCACCGGGGAGCTGTTTTTT.